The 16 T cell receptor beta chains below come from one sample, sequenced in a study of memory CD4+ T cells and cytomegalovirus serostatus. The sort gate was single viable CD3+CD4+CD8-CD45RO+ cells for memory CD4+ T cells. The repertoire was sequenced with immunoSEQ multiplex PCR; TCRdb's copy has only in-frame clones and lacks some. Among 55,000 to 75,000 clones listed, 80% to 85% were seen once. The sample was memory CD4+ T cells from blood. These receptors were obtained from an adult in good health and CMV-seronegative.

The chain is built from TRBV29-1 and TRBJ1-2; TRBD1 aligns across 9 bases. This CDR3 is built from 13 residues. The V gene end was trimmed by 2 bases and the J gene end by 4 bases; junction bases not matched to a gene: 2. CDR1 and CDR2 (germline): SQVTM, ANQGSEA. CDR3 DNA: TGCAGCGTTGAAAGGGGACAGGGCTATGGCTACACCTTC. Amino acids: CSVERGQGYGYTF. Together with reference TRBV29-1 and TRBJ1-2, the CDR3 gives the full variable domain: SAVISQKPSRDICQRGTSLTIQCQVDSQVTMMFWYRQQPGQSLTLIATANQGSEATYESGFVIDKFPISRPNLTFSTLTVSNMSPEDSSIYLCSVERGQGYGYTFGSGTRLTVV.

Written as DNA, the CDR3 is TGTGCCAGCTCACGATCGCGCAACCAAGAGACCCAGTACTTC. Amino acids: CASSRSRNQETQYF. The chain recombines TRBV18 with TRBJ2-5; D unresolved. The V gene's germline CDR1 is KGHSH and CDR2 LQKENI. The CDR3 totals 14 residues. V dropped 4 bases and J dropped 0 bases, with 9 bases sitting between them.

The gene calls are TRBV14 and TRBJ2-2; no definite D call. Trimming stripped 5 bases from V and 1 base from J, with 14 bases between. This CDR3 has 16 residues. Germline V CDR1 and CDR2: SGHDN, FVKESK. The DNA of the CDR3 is TGTGCCAGCAGCTATCGTTCCGTGGAGAACACCGGGGAGCTGTTTTTT. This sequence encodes CASSYRSVENTGELFF.

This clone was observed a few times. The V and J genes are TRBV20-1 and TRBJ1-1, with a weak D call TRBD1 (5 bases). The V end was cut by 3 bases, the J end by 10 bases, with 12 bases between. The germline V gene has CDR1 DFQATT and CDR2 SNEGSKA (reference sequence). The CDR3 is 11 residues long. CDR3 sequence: CSAREGRAAFF. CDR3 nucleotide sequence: TGCAGTGCTAGGGAGGGCAGGGCAGCTTTCTTT.

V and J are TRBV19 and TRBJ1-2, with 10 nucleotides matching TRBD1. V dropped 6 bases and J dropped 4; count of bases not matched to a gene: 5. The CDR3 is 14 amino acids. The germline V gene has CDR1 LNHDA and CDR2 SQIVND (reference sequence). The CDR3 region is CASSPTGGGYGYTF. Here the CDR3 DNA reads TGTGCCAGTAGCCCGACAGGGGGCGGCTATGGCTACACCTTC.

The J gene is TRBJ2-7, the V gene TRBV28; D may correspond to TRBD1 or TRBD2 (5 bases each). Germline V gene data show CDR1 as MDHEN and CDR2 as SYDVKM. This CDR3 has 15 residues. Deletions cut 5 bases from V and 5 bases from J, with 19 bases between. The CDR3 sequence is CASSPPTPGPDEQYF. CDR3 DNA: TGTGCCAGCAGTCCCCCGACCCCGGGGCCAGACGAGCAGTACTTC.

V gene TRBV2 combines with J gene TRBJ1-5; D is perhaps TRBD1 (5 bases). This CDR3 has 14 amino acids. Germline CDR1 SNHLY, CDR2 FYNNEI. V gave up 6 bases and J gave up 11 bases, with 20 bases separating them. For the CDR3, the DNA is TGTGCCAGCAGAATTGGGGGGTCCCAAGGGGCCCAGCATTTT. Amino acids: CASRIGGSQGAQHF.

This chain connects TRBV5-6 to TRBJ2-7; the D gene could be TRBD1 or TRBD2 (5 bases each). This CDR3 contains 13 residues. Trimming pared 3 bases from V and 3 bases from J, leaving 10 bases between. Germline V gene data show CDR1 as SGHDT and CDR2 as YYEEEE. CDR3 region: CASSWGFNYEQYF. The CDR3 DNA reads TGTGCCAGCAGCTGGGGGTTTAACTACGAGCAGTACTTC.

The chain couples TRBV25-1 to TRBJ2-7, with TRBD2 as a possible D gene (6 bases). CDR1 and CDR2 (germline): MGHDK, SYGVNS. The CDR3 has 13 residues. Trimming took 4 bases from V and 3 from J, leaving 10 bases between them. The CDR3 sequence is CASSGSGYYEQYF. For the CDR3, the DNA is TGTGCCAGCAGTGGTAGCGGATACTACGAGCAGTACTTC.

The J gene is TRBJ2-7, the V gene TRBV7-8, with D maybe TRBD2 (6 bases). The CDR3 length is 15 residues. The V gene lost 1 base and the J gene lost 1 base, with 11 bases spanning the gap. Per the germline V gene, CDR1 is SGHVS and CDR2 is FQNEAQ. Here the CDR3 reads CASSLGGVGSYEQYF. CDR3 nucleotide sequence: TGTGCCAGCAGCTTAGGGGGGGTAGGGTCCTACGAGCAGTACTTC. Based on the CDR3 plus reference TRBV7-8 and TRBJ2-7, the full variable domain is GAGVSQSPRYKVAKRGQDVALRCDPISGHVSLFWYQQALGQGPEFLTYFQNEAQLDKSGLPSDRFFAERPEGSVSTLKIQRTQQEDSAVYLCASSLGGVGSYEQYFGPGTRLTVT.

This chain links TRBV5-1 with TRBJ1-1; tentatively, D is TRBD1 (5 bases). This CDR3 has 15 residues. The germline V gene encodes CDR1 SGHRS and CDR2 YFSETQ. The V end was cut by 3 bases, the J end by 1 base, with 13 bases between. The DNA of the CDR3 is TGCGCCAGCAGCTCAGGGAGTACACAGAACACTGAAGCTTTCTTT. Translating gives CASSSGSTQNTEAFF.

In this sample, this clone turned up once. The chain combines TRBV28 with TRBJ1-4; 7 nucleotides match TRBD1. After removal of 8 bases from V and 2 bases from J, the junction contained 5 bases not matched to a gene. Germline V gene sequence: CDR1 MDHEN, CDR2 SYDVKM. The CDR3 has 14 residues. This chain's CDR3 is CASCRGGTNEKLFF. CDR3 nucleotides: TGTGCCAGCTGTAGAGGGGGCACTAATGAAAAACTGTTTTTT.

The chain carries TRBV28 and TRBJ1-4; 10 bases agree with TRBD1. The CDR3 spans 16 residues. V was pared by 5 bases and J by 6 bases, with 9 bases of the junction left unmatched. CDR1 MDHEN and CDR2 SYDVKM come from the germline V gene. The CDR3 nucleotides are TGTGCCAGCAGTACACCCTGGACAGGGGGAGATGAAAAACTGTTTTTT. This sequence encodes CASSTPWTGGDEKLFF.

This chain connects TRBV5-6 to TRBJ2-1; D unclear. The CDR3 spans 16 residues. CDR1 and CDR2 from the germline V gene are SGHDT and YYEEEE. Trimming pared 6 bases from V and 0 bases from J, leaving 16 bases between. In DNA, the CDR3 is TGTGCCAGCACCCCCTACGGGCAGGTCTCCTACAATGAGCAGTTCTTC. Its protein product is CASTPYGQVSYNEQFF.

CDR3 nucleotide sequence: TGTGCCAGCAGCTTAGGGCTCAATGAAAAACTGTTTTTT. Protein sequence: CASSLGLNEKLFF. The chain joins TRBV5-5 to TRBJ1-4; D remains unclear. V was cut by 2 bases and J by 5 bases, with 7 bases left in between. Germline CDR1 and CDR2: SGHKS and YYEKEE (reference sequence). The CDR3 runs 13 residues.

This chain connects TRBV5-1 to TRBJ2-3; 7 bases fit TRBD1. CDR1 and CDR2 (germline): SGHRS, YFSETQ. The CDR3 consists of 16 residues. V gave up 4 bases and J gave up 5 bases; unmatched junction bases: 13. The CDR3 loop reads CASSGGQVSIVDTQYF. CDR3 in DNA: TGCGCCAGCAGCGGAGGACAGGTTTCAATAGTAGATACGCAGTATTTT.